This entry is about one T cell receptor beta chain. Its antigen is unknown. This CDR3 comprises 14 residues. Trimming removed 5 bases at V and 4 bases at J, with 17 bases between. CDR1 and CDR2 from the germline V gene are SQVTM and ANQGSEA. These data are taken from a study of T-cell reconstitution after alpha-beta-depleted transplantation in children. General study findings and limits: Several hundred expanded graft clones reportedly gave rise to the alpha-beta T cells present about two months after transplant. It was newly produced T cells that mostly accounted for T-cell counts and diversity one year after transplant.

Unique molecular identifiers were used in preparing the TCRbeta library. TCRdb reprocessed the PCR reads with MiXCR, giving one entry per CDR3 protein. The data hold about a million distinct CDR3 sequences, with about 29% observed a single time. Sequences were derived from PBMCs, mostly from graft donor cells, sampled 360 days after TCRalphabeta/CD19-depleted stem cell transplant. This chain joins TRBV29-1 and TRBJ2-5; tentative D call: TRBD2 (5 bases). The receptor comes from a boy in the first two years of life who had a stem cell transplant for SCID, so the T cells may come from the graft donor. CDR3: CSVLMAGGGETQYF. Here the CDR3 DNA reads TGCAGCGTTTTGATGGCGGGCGGAGGAGAGACCCAGTACTTC.